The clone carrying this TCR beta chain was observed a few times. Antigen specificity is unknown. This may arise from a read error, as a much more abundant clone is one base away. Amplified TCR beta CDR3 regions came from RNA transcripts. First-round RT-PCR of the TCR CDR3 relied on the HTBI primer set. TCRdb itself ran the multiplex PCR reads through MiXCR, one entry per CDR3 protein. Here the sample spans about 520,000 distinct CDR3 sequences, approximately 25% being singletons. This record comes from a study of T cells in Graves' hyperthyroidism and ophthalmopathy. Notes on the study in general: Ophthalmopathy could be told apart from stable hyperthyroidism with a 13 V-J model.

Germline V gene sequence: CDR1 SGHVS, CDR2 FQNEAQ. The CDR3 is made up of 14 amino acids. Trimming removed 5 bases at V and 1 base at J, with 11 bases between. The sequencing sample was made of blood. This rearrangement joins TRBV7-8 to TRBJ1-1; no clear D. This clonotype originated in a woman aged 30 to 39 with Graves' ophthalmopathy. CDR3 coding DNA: TGTGCCAGCAGCCTCCGATGGGGGAACACTGAAGCTTTCTTT. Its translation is CASSLRWGNTEAFF.